This is a list of T cell receptor beta chains from one sample in a study of blood T cell repertoires in COVID-19. Libraries were prepared by immunoSEQ multiplex PCR; TCRdb keeps only in-frame clonotypes and omits some of them. The sample consists of about 300,000 clones, more than 70% of them appearing once. The sequenced sample was peripheral blood. The receptor source for this set is a woman in her fifties or sixties with acute or convalescent COVID-19. Both conserved end residues are part of each CDR3. Fields, in order: V gene, clone size, J gene, D gene, CDR3 protein, CDR3 DNA. A D gene is named only where the DNA matches it firmly. Only some rows state a clone size, as once, few, many or a class for expanded clones.

V gene: TRBV6-5
clone size: once
J gene: TRBJ2-3
D gene: TRBD1
CDR3 protein: CASKGAFNTDTQYF
CDR3 DNA: TGTGCCAGCAAGGGGGCCTTTAACACAGATACGCAGTATTTT

V gene: TRBV20-1
clone size: once
J gene: TRBJ1-1
D gene: -
CDR3 protein: CSARDVVRAFF
CDR3 DNA: TGCAGTGCTAGAGATGTGGTCCGGGCTTTCTTT

V gene: TRBV15
clone size: few
J gene: TRBJ2-7
D gene: -
CDR3 protein: CATSRGGSGGTYEQYF
CDR3 DNA: TGTGCCACCAGCAGAGGGGGTTCCGGGGGAACCTACGAGCAGTACTTC

V gene: TRBV7-2
clone size: -
J gene: TRBJ1-5
D gene: TRBD1
CDR3 protein: CASSLGQGMNQPQHF
CDR3 DNA: TGTGCCAGCAGCCTGGGACAGGGCATGAATCAGCCCCAGCATTTT

V gene: TRBV2
clone size: -
J gene: TRBJ2-5
D gene: -
CDR3 protein: CASSVLLKTQYF
CDR3 DNA: TGTGCCAGCAGTGTTCTATTAAAGACCCAGTACTTC

V gene: TRBV11-1
clone size: -
J gene: TRBJ2-3
D gene: TRBD1
CDR3 protein: CASSATGRSTDTQYF
CDR3 DNA: TGTGCCAGCAGCGCGACAGGGCGGAGCACAGATACGCAGTATTTT

V gene: TRBV7-2
clone size: -
J gene: TRBJ2-7
D gene: -
CDR3 protein: CASSLVTEQYF
CDR3 DNA: TGTGCCAGCAGCTTGGTTACTGAGCAGTACTTC

V gene: TRBV4-1
clone size: -
J gene: TRBJ1-1
D gene: -
CDR3 protein: CASSGGSLNTEAFF
CDR3 DNA: TGCGCCAGCAGCGGGGGGAGTTTGAACACTGAAGCTTTCTTT

V gene: TRBV10-2
clone size: -
J gene: TRBJ1-2
D gene: TRBD1
CDR3 protein: CASSPGQNYGYTF
CDR3 DNA: TGCGCCAGCAGTCCGGGACAGAACTATGGCTACACCTTC

V gene: TRBV19
clone size: once
J gene: TRBJ1-5
D gene: -
CDR3 protein: CASSIDSYQPQHF
CDR3 DNA: TGTGCCAGTAGTATAGACAGTTATCAGCCCCAGCATTTT

V gene: TRBV6-5
clone size: once
J gene: TRBJ1-1
D gene: TRBD1
CDR3 protein: CASSSQGQGPNTEAFF
CDR3 DNA: TGTGCCAGCAGTTCCCAAGGACAGGGCCCTAACACTGAAGCTTTCTTT

V gene: TRBV6-2/TRBV6-3
clone size: -
J gene: TRBJ2-7
D gene: TRBD2
CDR3 protein: CASSSQGGRAYEQYF
CDR3 DNA: TGTGCCAGCAGTTCCCAGGGCGGGAGGGCCTACGAGCAGTACTTC

V gene: TRBV30
clone size: few
J gene: TRBJ1-1
D gene: -
CDR3 protein: CAWSPLMNTEAFF
CDR3 DNA: TGTGCCTGGAGTCCGTTAATGAACACTGAAGCTTTCTTT

V gene: TRBV5-1
clone size: -
J gene: TRBJ2-2
D gene: TRBD2
CDR3 protein: CASSISGRANTGELFF
CDR3 DNA: TGCGCCAGCTCGATTAGCGGGAGGGCGAACACCGGGGAGCTGTTTTTT

V gene: TRBV4-1
clone size: few
J gene: TRBJ1-1
D gene: TRBD1
CDR3 protein: CASSLLVGTVNEAFF
CDR3 DNA: TGCGCCAGCAGCCTGTTAGTTGGGACAGTCAATGAAGCTTTCTTT

V gene: TRBV15
clone size: -
J gene: TRBJ2-5
D gene: -
CDR3 protein: CATRRGSGGETQYF
CDR3 DNA: TGTGCCACCAGGCGGGGTAGCGGTGGGGAGACCCAGTACTTC

V gene: TRBV6-1
clone size: -
J gene: TRBJ2-3
D gene: TRBD1
CDR3 protein: CASSVRHQGVTDTQYF
CDR3 DNA: TGTGCCAGCAGTGTCCGCCACCAGGGGGTTACAGATACGCAGTATTTT

V gene: TRBV10-3
clone size: -
J gene: TRBJ2-7
D gene: TRBD1
CDR3 protein: CAISERALGQGDEQYF
CDR3 DNA: TGTGCCATCAGTGAGAGGGCCCTGGGACAGGGAGACGAGCAGTACTTC

V gene: TRBV19
clone size: -
J gene: TRBJ1-2
D gene: TRBD1
CDR3 protein: CASRRDDRGGGYTF
CDR3 DNA: TGTGCCAGTAGACGGGACGACAGGGGTGGCGGCTACACCTTC

V gene: TRBV25-1
clone size: -
J gene: TRBJ2-1
D gene: TRBD1
CDR3 protein: CASSDIGTGNSHEQFF
CDR3 DNA: TGTGCCAGCAGTGATATCGGGACAGGTAATTCCCATGAGCAGTTCTTC

V gene: TRBV5-6
clone size: once
J gene: TRBJ2-2
D gene: TRBD2
CDR3 protein: CASSLAGAVNTGELFF
CDR3 DNA: TGTGCCAGCAGTCTAGCGGGAGCCGTGAACACCGGGGAGCTGTTTTTT

V gene: TRBV7-2
clone size: -
J gene: TRBJ2-3
D gene: -
CDR3 protein: CASSPSGTDTQYF
CDR3 DNA: TGTGCCAGCAGCCCTAGTGGGACTGATACGCAGTATTTT

V gene: TRBV6-6
clone size: -
J gene: TRBJ1-1
D gene: -
CDR3 protein: CASSPPLQGSTEAFF
CDR3 DNA: TGTGCCAGCAGTCCGCCCCTGCAGGGGAGTACTGAAGCTTTCTTT

V gene: TRBV4-1
clone size: once
J gene: TRBJ1-2
D gene: -
CDR3 protein: CASSQDETGTYGYTF
CDR3 DNA: TGCGCCAGCAGCCAAGATGAAACAGGGACCTATGGCTACACCTTC

V gene: TRBV2
clone size: -
J gene: TRBJ2-7
D gene: TRBD1
CDR3 protein: CASRDRASEQYF
CDR3 DNA: TGTGCCAGCAGAGACAGGGCTTCAGAGCAGTACTTC

V gene: TRBV6-5
clone size: -
J gene: TRBJ1-3
D gene: -
CDR3 protein: CASSPEGGSGNTIYF
CDR3 DNA: TGTGCCAGCAGTCCGGAAGGGGGTTCTGGAAACACCATATATTTT

V gene: TRBV7-9
clone size: once
J gene: TRBJ1-1
D gene: -
CDR3 protein: CASSLAVEAFF
CDR3 DNA: TGTGCCAGCAGCCTCGCAGTTGAAGCTTTCTTT

V gene: TRBV7-9
clone size: -
J gene: TRBJ1-4
D gene: -
CDR3 protein: CASSLDGDNTKLFF
CDR3 DNA: TGTGCCAGCAGCTTAGATGGCGACAATACGAAACTGTTTTTT

V gene: TRBV9
clone size: few
J gene: TRBJ1-6
D gene: -
CDR3 protein: CASSVEGGLNSPLHF
CDR3 DNA: TGTGCCAGCAGCGTAGAGGGAGGGTTGAATTCACCCCTCCACTTT

V gene: TRBV27
clone size: -
J gene: TRBJ2-7
D gene: -
CDR3 protein: CASSLPGSMDEQYF
CDR3 DNA: TGTGCCAGCAGTTTACCGGGTAGTATGGACGAGCAGTACTTC

V gene: TRBV10-3
clone size: -
J gene: TRBJ1-5
D gene: -
CDR3 protein: CAISAVDNDSNQPQHF
CDR3 DNA: TGTGCCATCAGCGCCGTGGACAACGATAGCAATCAGCCCCAGCATTTT

V gene: TRBV9
clone size: -
J gene: TRBJ1-4
D gene: -
CDR3 protein: CASSVGQGLDEKLFF
CDR3 DNA: TGTGCCAGCAGCGTAGGTCAGGGACTAGATGAAAAACTGTTTTTT

V gene: TRBV5-5
clone size: -
J gene: TRBJ2-5
D gene: TRBD1
CDR3 protein: CASSLLRGQGETQYF
CDR3 DNA: TGTGCCAGCAGCTTGCTTAGGGGACAGGGTGAGACCCAGTACTTC

V gene: TRBV19
clone size: once
J gene: TRBJ2-3
D gene: -
CDR3 protein: CASSSGWARYSDPTDTQYF
CDR3 DNA: TGTGCCAGTAGTTCGGGATGGGCGCGGTATTCGGACCCCACAGATACGCAGTATTTT

V gene: TRBV3-1/TRBV3-2
clone size: -
J gene: TRBJ1-4
D gene: -
CDR3 protein: CASSPAHGGTNEKLFF
CDR3 DNA: TGTGCCAGCAGCCCGGCCCACGGGGGAACTAATGAAAAACTGTTTTTT

V gene: TRBV3-1/TRBV3-2
clone size: -
J gene: TRBJ2-3
D gene: -
CDR3 protein: CASSQAPTDTQYF
CDR3 DNA: TGTGCCAGCAGCCAGGCTCCCACAGATACGCAGTATTTT

V gene: TRBV19
clone size: -
J gene: TRBJ2-1
D gene: -
CDR3 protein: CASSEGRRPPPIF
CDR3 DNA: TGTGCCAGTAGTGAAGGCAGGAGGCCACCCCCCATCTTC